The rows below give T cell receptor beta chains drawn from one sample of a study of T cells and copy number aberrations in small-cell lung cancer. Only in-frame clones appear in the TCRdb table, and some are missing; sequencing was by immunoSEQ multiplex PCR. The data show 9,000 to 10,000 clones, 60% to 80% seen once. The sequenced material came from normal tissue next to the tumor. The receptors originated from a man aged 55-75 years with small cell lung cancer. Both conserved end residues are part of each CDR3. Each record gives: D gene, J gene, V gene, CDR3 DNA, CDR3 protein. The D gene is left open where the match is weak.

>.|TRBJ2-2|TRBV29-1
TGCAGCGTTGATCGGGCGAACACCGGGGAGCTGTTTTTT
CSVDRANTGELFF
>.|TRBJ2-7|TRBV7-8
TGTGCCAGCAGCTTTCGGGAATACGAGCAGTACTTC
CASSFREYEQYF
>TRBD1|TRBJ1-2|TRBV28
TGTGCCAGCAGGACAGGGGTTTATGGCTACACCTTC
CASRTGVYGYTF
>.|TRBJ1-5|TRBV19
TGTGCCAGTAGACCCGAGGGGCAGCAGCCCCAGCATTTT
CASRPEGQQPQHF
>.|TRBJ2-7|TRBV7-2
TGTGCCAGCAGCTCGGGACGAAGCTCCTACGAGCAGTACTTC
CASSSGRSSYEQYF
>.|TRBJ1-1|TRBV5-6
TGTGCCAGCAGCTTGGATCGGCCAAAAAGGGGGTTCTCTGAAGCTTTCTTT
CASSLDRPKRGFSEAFF
>.|TRBJ2-2|TRBV5-8
TGTGCCAGCAGCCGGGGTGGCTGGGGCGGGGAGCTGTTTTTT
CASSRGGWGGELFF
>.|TRBJ1-1|TRBV28
TGTGCCAGCAGGGGGCGGCCTGAAGCTTTCTTT
CASRGRPEAFF
>.|TRBJ2-7|TRBV9
TGTGCCAGCAGCGTAGGTGTCGGGACCTACGAGCAGTACTTC
CASSVGVGTYEQYF
>TRBD2|TRBJ2-5|TRBV5-8
TGTGCCAGCAGCTTTAGGACTAGCGGCCAAGAGACCCAGTACTTC
CASSFRTSGQETQYF
>TRBD2|TRBJ2-7|TRBV6-6
TGTGCCAGCACCCTGAGAGCGGGGGCCTACGAGCAGTACTTC
CASTLRAGAYEQYF
>TRBD2|TRBJ2-5|TRBV7-9
TGTGCCAGCAGCCGGGGGTCTAGCGGGAGCAAGACCCAGTACTTC
CASSRGSSGSKTQYF